A single sample is the source of the 5 T cell receptor beta chains below, sequenced in a study of shared clonotypes between healthy human individuals. Only in-frame clones appear in the TCRdb table, and some are missing; sequencing was by immunoSEQ multiplex PCR. The sample has hundreds of thousands of clones, around 78% seen once; the top ten hold about an eighth. The sample comprised PBMCs. The receptor set was obtained from a woman aged 40 to 50 in good health. Some clones in this sample may be carry-over from other donors' samples.

Comments on this clone: This CDR3 is also generated by other DNA sequences in the sample. J is TRBJ2-5 and V is TRBV5-1; 7 bases agree with TRBD1. The CDR3 is 13 amino acids. Germline V lookup: CDR1 SGHRS, CDR2 YFSETQ. Trimming took 4 bases from V and 2 from J; bases not matched to a gene: 2. CDR3 sequence (DNA): TGCGCCAGCAGCCTGGGACAGCAAGAGACCCAGTACTTC. Its protein is CASSLGQQETQYF.

The J gene is TRBJ2-4, the V gene TRBV28, with D possibly being TRBD2 (5 bases). Trimming left V 2 bases short and J 4 bases short, with 12 bases between. CDR3 length: 15 amino acids. Germline V gives CDR1 MDHEN, CDR2 SYDVKM. CDR3 nucleotides: TGTGCCAGCAGTTTAGGTGGAGGCCCTAAAAACATTCAGTACTTC. This sequence encodes CASSLGGGPKNIQYF.

The chain employs TRBV2 and TRBJ1-1; D gene unclear. Trimming removed 6 bases from V and 2 bases from J, with 10 bases in between. The length of the CDR3 is 13 residues. CDR1 and CDR2 (germline): SNHLY, FYNNEI. CDR3 in amino acids: CASRVEVNTEAFF. The CDR3 DNA sequence: TGTGCCAGCAGGGTGGAGGTAAACACTGAAGCTTTCTTT.

The chain combines TRBV27 with TRBJ2-7, with 8 bases matching TRBD1. The trim removed 2 bases at V and 3 bases at J, leaving 3 bases unmatched. The germline V gene encodes CDR1 MNHEY and CDR2 SMNVEV (reference sequence). CDR3 size: 14 residues. For the CDR3, the DNA is TGTGCCAGCAGTTTACAGGGGGCTCACTACGAGCAGTACTTC. This encodes CASSLQGAHYEQYF.

Worth noting for this clone: This likely reflects a read error, since a far larger clone is one base away. The CDR3 here is CATPGASGGSYEQYF. Written as DNA, the CDR3 is TGTGCCACACCCGGGGCTAGCGGGGGGTCCTACGAGCAGTACTTC. This rearrangement joins TRBV2 to TRBJ2-7; 11 nucleotides line up with TRBD2. CDR3 length: 15 amino acids. Per germline, CDR1 SNHLY and CDR2 FYNNEI. V gave up 10 bases and J gave up 1 base; unmatched junction bases: 9. The full variable domain, in which reference TRBV2 and TRBJ2-7 provide the parts outside the CDR3, is EPEVTQTPSHQVTQMGQEVILRCVPISNHLYFYWYRQILGQKVEFLVSFYNNEISEKSEIFDDQFSVERPDGSNFTLKIRSTKLEDSAMYFCATPGASGGSYEQYFGPGTRLTVT.